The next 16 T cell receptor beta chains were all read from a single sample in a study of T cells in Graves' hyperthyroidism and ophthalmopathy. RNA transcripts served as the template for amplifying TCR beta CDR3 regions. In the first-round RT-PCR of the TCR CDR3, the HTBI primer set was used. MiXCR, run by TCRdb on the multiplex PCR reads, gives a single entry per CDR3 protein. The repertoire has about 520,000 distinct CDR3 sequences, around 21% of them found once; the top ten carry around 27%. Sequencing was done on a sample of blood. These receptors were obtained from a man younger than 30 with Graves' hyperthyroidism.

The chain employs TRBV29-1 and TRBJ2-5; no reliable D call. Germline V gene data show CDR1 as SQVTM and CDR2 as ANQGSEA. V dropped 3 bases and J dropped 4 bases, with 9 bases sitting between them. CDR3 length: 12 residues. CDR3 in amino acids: CSVDVTRETQYF. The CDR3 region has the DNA TGCAGCGTTGACGTTACTCGAGAGACCCAGTACTTC. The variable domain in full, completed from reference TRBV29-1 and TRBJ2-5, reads SAVISQKPSRDICQRGTSLTIQCQVDSQVTMMFWYRQQPGQSLTLIATANQGSEATYESGFVIDKFPISRPNLTFSTLTVSNMSPEDSSIYLCSVDVTRETQYFGPGTRLLVL.

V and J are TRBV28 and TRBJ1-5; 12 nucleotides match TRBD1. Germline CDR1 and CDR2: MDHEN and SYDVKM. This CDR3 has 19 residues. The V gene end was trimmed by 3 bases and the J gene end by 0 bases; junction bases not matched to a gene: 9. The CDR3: CASSFFGTGGWYSNQPQHF. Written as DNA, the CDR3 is TGTGCCAGCAGTTTCTTCGGGACAGGGGGCTGGTATAGCAATCAGCCCCAGCATTTT. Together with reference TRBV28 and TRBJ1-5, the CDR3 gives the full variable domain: DVKVTQSSRYLVKRTGEKVFLECVQDMDHENMFWYRQDPGLGLRLIYFSYDVKMKEKGDIPEGYSVSREKKERFSLILESASTNQTSMYLCASSFFGTGGWYSNQPQHFGDGTRLSIL.

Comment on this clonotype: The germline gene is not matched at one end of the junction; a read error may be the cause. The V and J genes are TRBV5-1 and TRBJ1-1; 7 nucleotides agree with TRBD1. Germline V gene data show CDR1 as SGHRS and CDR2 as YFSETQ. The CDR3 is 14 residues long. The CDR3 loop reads CASSLGTAETEAFF. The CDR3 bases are TGCGCCAGCAGCCTAGGGACAGCGGAGACTGAAGCCTTCTTT.

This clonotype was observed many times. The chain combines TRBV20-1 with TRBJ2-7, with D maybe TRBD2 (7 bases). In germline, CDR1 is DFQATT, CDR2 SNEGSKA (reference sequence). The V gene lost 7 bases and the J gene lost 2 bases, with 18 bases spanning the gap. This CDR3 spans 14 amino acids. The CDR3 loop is CSVRGGGRTYEQYF. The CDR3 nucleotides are TGCAGTGTCCGGGGAGGGGGAAGGACCTACGAGCAGTACTTC.

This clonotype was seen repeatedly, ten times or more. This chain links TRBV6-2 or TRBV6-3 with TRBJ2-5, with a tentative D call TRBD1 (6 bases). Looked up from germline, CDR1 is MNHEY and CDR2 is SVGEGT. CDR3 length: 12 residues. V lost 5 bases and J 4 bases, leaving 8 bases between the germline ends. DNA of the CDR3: TGTGCCAGCAGTACAGGGATAGAGACCCAGTACTTC. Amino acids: CASSTGIETQYF.

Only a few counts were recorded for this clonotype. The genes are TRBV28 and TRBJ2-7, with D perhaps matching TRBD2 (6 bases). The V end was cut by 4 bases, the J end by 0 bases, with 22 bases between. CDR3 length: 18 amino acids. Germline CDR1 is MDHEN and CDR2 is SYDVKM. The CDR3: CASSSYTPAGRFSYEQYF. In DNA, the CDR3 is TGTGCCAGCAGTTCTTATACCCCCGCGGGGCGGTTCTCCTACGAGCAGTACTTC.

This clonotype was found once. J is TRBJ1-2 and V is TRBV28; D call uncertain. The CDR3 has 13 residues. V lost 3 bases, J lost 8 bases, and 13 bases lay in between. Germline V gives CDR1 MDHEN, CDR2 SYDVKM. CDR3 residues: CASSFWEGIGYTF. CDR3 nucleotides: TGTGCCAGCAGTTTTTGGGAGGGTATCGGCTACACCTTC.

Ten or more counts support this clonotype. DNA for the CDR3: TGCGCCAGCAGCCCCTTGGTTGCTAACTATGGCTACACCTTC. It specifies CASSPLVANYGYTF. The chain carries TRBV5-1 and TRBJ1-2; D is ambiguous. CDR1 is SGHRS and CDR2 is YFSETQ in the germline V gene. This CDR3 region has 14 residues. V dropped 4 bases and J dropped 0 bases, with 10 bases sitting between them.

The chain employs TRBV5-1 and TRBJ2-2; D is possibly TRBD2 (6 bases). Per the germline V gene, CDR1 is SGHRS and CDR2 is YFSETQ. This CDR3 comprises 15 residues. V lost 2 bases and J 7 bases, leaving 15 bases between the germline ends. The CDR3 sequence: CASSFGGAGGGELFF. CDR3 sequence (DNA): TGCGCCAGCAGCTTTGGCGGGGCCGGCGGCGGGGAGCTGTTTTTT. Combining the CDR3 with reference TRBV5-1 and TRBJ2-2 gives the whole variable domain KAGVTQTPRYLIKTRGQQVTLSCSPISGHRSVSWYQQTPGQGLQFLFEYFSETQRNKGNFPGRFSGRQFSNSRSEMNVSTLELGDSALYLCASSFGGAGGGELFFGEGSRLTVL.

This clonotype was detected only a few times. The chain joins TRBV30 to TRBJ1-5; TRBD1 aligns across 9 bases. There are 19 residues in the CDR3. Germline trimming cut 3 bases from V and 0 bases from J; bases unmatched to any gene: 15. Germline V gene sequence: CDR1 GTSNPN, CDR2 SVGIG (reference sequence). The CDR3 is CAWSPRVGQGLYSNQPQHF. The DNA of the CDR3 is TGTGCCTGGAGCCCCCGGGTGGGACAGGGCCTTTATAGCAATCAGCCCCAGCATTTT.

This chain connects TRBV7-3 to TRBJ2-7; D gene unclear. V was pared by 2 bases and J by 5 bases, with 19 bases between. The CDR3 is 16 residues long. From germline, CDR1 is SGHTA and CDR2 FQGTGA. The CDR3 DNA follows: TGTGCCAGCAGCTTATACATCGATAGGGTTGGGGACGAGCAGTACTTC. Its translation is CASSLYIDRVGDEQYF.

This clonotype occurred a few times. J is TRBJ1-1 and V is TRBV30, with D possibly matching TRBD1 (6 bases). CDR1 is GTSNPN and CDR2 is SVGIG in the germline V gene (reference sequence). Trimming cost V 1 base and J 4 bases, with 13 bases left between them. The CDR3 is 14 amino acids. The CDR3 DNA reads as TGTGCCTGGAGTGGGGGGGGGGCGAGCACTGAAGCTTTCTTT. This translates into CAWSGGGASTEAFF.

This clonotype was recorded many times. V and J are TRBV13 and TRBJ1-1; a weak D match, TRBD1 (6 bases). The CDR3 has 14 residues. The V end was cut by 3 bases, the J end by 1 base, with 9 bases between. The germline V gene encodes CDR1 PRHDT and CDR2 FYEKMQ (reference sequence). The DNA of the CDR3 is TGTGCCAGCAGCTTCCCGACAGGGAACACTGAAGCTTTCTTT. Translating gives CASSFPTGNTEAFF. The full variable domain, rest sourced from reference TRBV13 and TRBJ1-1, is AAGVIQSPRHLIKEKRETATLKCYPIPRHDTVYWYQQGPGQDPQFLISFYEKMQSDKGSIPDRFSAQQFSDYHSELNMSSLELGDSALYFCASSFPTGNTEAFFGQGTRLTVV.

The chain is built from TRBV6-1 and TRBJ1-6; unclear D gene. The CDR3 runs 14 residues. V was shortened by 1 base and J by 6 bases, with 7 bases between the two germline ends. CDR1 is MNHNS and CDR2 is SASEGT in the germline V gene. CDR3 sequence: CASSEGGGNSPLHF. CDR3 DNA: TGTGCCAGCAGTGAAGGAGGAGGTAATTCACCCCTCCACTTT.

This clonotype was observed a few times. The DNA of the CDR3 is TGTGCCAGCAGCGTAGCAGCGGGTCTAGACCAAAACATTCAGTACTTC. This gives the protein CASSVAAGLDQNIQYF. This rearrangement joins TRBV9 to TRBJ2-4, with a weak D call TRBD2 (6 bases). Germline V gene lookup returns CDR1 SGDLS and CDR2 YYNGEE. The V gene lost 0 bases and the J gene lost 5 bases, with 15 bases spanning the gap. CDR3 size: 16 residues.

CDR3 amino acids: CASSQLPGQPYEQYF. In DNA form, the CDR3 reads TGCGCCAGCAGCCAGCTTCCGGGACAGCCCTACGAGCAGTACTTC. J is TRBJ2-7 and V is TRBV4-1, with 7 bases fitting TRBD1. V shed 3 bases, J shed 2 bases, and the junction held 7 bases outside the gene matches. The CDR3 runs to 15 residues. The V gene's germline CDR1 is MGHRA and CDR2 YSYEKL.